Below are 9 T cell receptor beta chains sequenced from a single sample in a study of shared T cell receptors in the human thymus. Clones were sequenced by immunoSEQ multiplex PCR, and TCRdb holds only the in-frame ones, with some missing. The repertoire holds about 660,000 clones, approximately 90% seen once, with roughly 0.0097% in the top ten. These data are also associated with another study on human thymus T cells.

Sequencing was performed on thymocytes. The source is a boy in the first two years of life with a congenital heart defect.

The gene calls are TRBV7-9 and TRBJ1-3; 8 bases are a match to TRBD1. The J segment lost 1 base and the V segment lost 5 bases, leaving 10 bases of the junction unmatched. CDR3 length: 17 residues. Germline V gene sequence: CDR1 SEHNR, CDR2 FQNEAQ (reference sequence). The DNA for the CDR3 is TGTGCCAGCAGCCATACCGGACAGGGCCAATCTGGAAACACCATATATTTT. This gives the protein CASSHTGQGQSGNTIYF.

The rearrangement uses TRBV10-1 and TRBJ2-1; TRBD2 matches at 10 bases. This CDR3 region has 17 residues. With V trimmed by 2 bases and J by 0 bases, 4 bases remained unmatched. The V gene's germline CDR1 is WNHNN and CDR2 SYGVQD (reference sequence). CDR3: CASSEISGGSSYNEQFF. Written as DNA, the CDR3 is TGCGCCAGCAGTGAGATTAGCGGGGGGAGCTCCTACAATGAGCAGTTCTTC.

CDR3 residues: CASSKVLALSYEQYF. CDR3 nucleotide sequence: TGTGCCAGCAGCAAAGTACTAGCCCTCTCCTACGAGCAGTACTTC. The V and J genes are TRBV21-1 and TRBJ2-7; TRBD2, the table's D call, lacks a check against the DNA. TRBV21-1 is flagged as a pseudogene. The CDR3 extends over 15 amino acids.

The rearrangement joins TRBV7-2 to TRBJ2-7, with 10 bases fitting TRBD1. This CDR3 has 17 residues. Trimming removed 0 bases from V and 5 bases from J; junction bases left unmatched: 10. Germline CDR1 and CDR2: SGHTA and FQGNSA. The CDR3 bases are TGTGCCAGCAGCTTAGCGGCCAGGACAGGGGGAATACACGAGCAGTACTTC. This translates into CASSLAARTGGIHEQYF.

V and J are TRBV7-2 and TRBJ2-7, with 9 bases fitting TRBD2. The CDR3 runs 15 residues. Germline assignment: CDR1 SGHTA and CDR2 FQGNSA. V lost 5 bases, J lost 0 bases, and 5 bases stayed unmatched. CDR3 sequence reads: CASSLQREDSYEQYF. CDR3 sequence (DNA): TGTGCCAGCAGCCTTCAGCGGGAGGACTCCTACGAGCAGTACTTC.

This clone has just a few counts. CDR3 in amino acids: CATSRDFGEDYGYTF. The DNA of the CDR3 is TGTGCCACCAGCAGAGATTTCGGGGAAGACTATGGCTACACCTTC. The V call is TRBV15, the J call TRBJ1-2; D is uncertain. Trimming pared 0 bases from V and 3 bases from J, leaving 11 bases between. The CDR3 contains 15 residues. Germline V lookup: CDR1 LNHNV, CDR2 YYDKDF (reference sequence).

This chain uses TRBV6-1 with TRBJ2-7, with 9 bases aligning to TRBD1. CDR1 and CDR2 (germline): MNHNS, SASEGT. The V gene end was trimmed by 7 bases and the J gene end by 2 bases; junction bases not matched to a gene: 6. The CDR3 extends over 14 amino acids. This CDR3 reads CASMGDRDTYEQYF. Written as DNA, the CDR3 is TGTGCCAGCATGGGGGACAGGGATACCTACGAGCAGTACTTC.

The chain recombines TRBV6-1 with TRBJ1-5, with D maybe TRBD1 (6 bases). CDR1 and CDR2 from the germline V gene are MNHNS and SASEGT. Trimming took off 7 bases at V and 5 bases at J, with 15 bases between the two ends. The CDR3 contains 14 residues. CDR3: CASKRGGRDQPQHF. The CDR3 DNA reads TGTGCCAGCAAGAGAGGGGGTCGAGATCAGCCCCAGCATTTT.

This chain links TRBV11-2 with TRBJ2-5, with D uncertain. This CDR3 has 14 amino acids. Germline V gene data show CDR1 as SGHAT and CDR2 as FQNNGV. V was trimmed by 5 bases and J by 1 base, leaving 11 bases between them. The CDR3 loop is CASSLVGSQETQYF. The DNA of the CDR3 is TGTGCCAGCAGCCTAGTGGGCAGCCAAGAGACCCAGTACTTC.